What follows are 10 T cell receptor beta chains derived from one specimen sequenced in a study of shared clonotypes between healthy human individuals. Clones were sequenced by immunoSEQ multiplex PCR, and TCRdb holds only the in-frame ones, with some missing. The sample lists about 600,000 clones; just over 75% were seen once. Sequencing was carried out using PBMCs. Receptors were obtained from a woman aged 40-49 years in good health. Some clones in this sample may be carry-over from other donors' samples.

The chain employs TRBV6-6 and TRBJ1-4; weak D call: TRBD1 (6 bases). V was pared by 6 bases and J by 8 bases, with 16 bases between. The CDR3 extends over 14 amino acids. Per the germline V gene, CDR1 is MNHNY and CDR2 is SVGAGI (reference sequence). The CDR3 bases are TGTGCCAGCAGCACACAGGGTTTGGGGGAAAAACTGTTTTTT. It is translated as CASSTQGLGEKLFF.

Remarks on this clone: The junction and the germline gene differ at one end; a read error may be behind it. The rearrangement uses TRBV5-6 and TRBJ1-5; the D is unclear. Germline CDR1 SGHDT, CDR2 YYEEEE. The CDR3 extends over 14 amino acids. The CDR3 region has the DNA TGTGCCAGCAGCATAGGGAGTCTCAATCGGCCCCAGCATTTT. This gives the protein CASSIGSLNRPQHF.

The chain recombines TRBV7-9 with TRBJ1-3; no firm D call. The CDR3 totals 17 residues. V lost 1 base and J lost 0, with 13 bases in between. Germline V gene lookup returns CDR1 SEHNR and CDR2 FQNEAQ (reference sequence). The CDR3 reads CASSLGPPILSGNTIYF. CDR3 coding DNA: TGTGCCAGCAGCTTAGGCCCCCCGATACTCTCTGGAAACACCATATATTTT.

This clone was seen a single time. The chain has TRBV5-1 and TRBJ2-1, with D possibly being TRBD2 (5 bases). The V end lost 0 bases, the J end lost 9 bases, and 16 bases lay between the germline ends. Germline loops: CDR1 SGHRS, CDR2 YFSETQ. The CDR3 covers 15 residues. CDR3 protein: CASSLGRTSFGEQFF. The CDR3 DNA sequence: TGCGCCAGCAGCTTGGGGCGTACTAGTTTTGGTGAGCAGTTCTTC.

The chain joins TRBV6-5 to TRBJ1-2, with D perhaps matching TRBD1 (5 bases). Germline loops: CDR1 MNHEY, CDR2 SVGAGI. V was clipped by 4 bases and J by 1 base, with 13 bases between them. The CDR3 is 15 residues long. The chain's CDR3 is CASSLGLRSNYGYTF. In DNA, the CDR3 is TGTGCCAGCAGTTTGGGACTGAGGAGTAACTATGGCTACACCTTC.

The CDR3 DNA follows: TGTGCCAGCAGTGAAAGCCCACAGGGGAAAGGCTACACCTTC. Translation: CASSESPQGKGYTF. V gene TRBV2 combines with J gene TRBJ1-2, with TRBD1 matching 7 bases. Germline V gene data show CDR1 as SNHLY and CDR2 as FYNNEI. CDR3 length: 14 residues. Trimming took 2 bases from V and 8 from J; bases not matched to a gene: 8.

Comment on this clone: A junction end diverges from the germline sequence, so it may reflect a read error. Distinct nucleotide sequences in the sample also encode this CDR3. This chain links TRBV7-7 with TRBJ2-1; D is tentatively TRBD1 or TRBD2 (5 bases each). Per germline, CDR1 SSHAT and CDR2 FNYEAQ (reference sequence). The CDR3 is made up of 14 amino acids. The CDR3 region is CASSPTSGHNEQFF. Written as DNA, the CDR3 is TGTGCTAGCAGCCCGACCTCGGGGCACAATGAGCAGTTCTTC.

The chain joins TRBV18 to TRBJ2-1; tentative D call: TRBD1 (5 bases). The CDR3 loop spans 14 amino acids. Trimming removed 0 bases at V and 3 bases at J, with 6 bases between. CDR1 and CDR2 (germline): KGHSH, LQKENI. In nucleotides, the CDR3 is TGTGCCAGCTCACCACCTCAGGGCTACAATGAGCAGTTCTTC. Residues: CASSPPQGYNEQFF.

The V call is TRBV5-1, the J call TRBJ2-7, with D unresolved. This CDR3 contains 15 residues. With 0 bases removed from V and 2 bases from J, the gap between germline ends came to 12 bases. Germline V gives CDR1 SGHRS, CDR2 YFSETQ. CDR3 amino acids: CASSLEGSSAYEQYF. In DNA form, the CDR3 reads TGCGCCAGCAGCTTGGAGGGTAGCTCGGCCTACGAGCAGTACTTC.

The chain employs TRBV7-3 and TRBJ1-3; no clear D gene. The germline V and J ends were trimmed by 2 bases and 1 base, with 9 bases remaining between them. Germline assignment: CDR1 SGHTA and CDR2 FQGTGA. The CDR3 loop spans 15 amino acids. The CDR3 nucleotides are TGTGCCAGCAGCTTATCGGCGGGGTCTGGAAACACCATATATTTT. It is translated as CASSLSAGSGNTIYF.